This is a list of T cell receptor beta chains from one sample in a study of Graves' ophthalmopathy and Graves' hyperthyroidism. TCRdb reprocessed the multiplex PCR reads via MiXCR and lists one record per CDR3 protein. The sample lists approximately 1.2 million distinct CDR3 sequences, around a third seen once, with around 10% in the top ten. The sequencing sample was made of peripheral blood or thyroid tissue (not recorded which). These receptors originate from an adult man with Graves' hyperthyroidism. Each CDR3 is given with its conserved first and last residue. The order of the fields is J gene, CDR3 length, V gene, clone size, D gene, CDR3 protein, CDR3 DNA. A D gene is named only where the DNA matches it firmly. Only some rows state a clone size, as once, few, many or a class for expanded clones.

j_gene: TRBJ2-2; len: 17; v_gene: TRBV6-5; abundance: -; d_gene: -; CDR3aa: CASSGAQGGWGTGELFF; CDR3nt: TGTGCCAGCAGTGGAGCCCAAGGAGGGTGGGGCACCGGGGAGCTGTTTTTT
j_gene: TRBJ1-6; len: 12; v_gene: TRBV12-3/TRBV12-4; abundance: few; d_gene: TRBD1; CDR3aa: CASSRQGVPLHF; CDR3nt: TGTGCCAGCAGCCGACAGGGTGTACCCCTCCACTTT
j_gene: TRBJ2-7; len: 15; v_gene: TRBV15; abundance: -; d_gene: TRBD2; CDR3aa: CATSSPKRDAYEQYF; CDR3nt: TGTGCCACCAGCAGCCCTAAGCGGGACGCCTACGAGCAGTACTTC
j_gene: TRBJ2-7; len: 14; v_gene: TRBV12-3/TRBV12-4; abundance: -; d_gene: -; CDR3aa: CASSLYLGAYEQYF; CDR3nt: TGTGCCAGCAGTTTATATCTAGGTGCCTACGAGCAGTACTTC
j_gene: TRBJ1-2; len: 16; v_gene: TRBV20-1; abundance: many; d_gene: TRBD1; CDR3aa: CSARDGTGHTSYGYTF; CDR3nt: TGCAGTGCTAGAGACGGGACAGGGCATACTTCCTATGGCTACACCTTC
j_gene: TRBJ1-2; len: 14; v_gene: TRBV20-1; abundance: many; d_gene: -; CDR3aa: CSANPDNSNYGYTF; CDR3nt: TGCAGTGCTAATCCCGACAACTCTAACTATGGCTACACCTTC
j_gene: TRBJ2-7; len: 14; v_gene: TRBV2; abundance: -; d_gene: TRBD2; CDR3aa: CASSEVAGAGEQYF; CDR3nt: TGTGCCAGCAGTGAAGTAGCGGGAGCGGGTGAGCAGTACTTC
j_gene: TRBJ2-5; len: 11; v_gene: TRBV19; abundance: -; d_gene: -; CDR3aa: CASSIRFTRDF; CDR3nt: TGTGCCAGTAGTATCCGCTTCACCCGGGACTTC
j_gene: TRBJ2-5; len: 13; v_gene: TRBV29-1; abundance: many; d_gene: TRBD1; CDR3aa: CSVRTGVQETQYF; CDR3nt: TGCAGCGTCCGGACAGGGGTCCAAGAGACCCAGTACTTC
j_gene: TRBJ1-5; len: 15; v_gene: TRBV6-2/TRBV6-3; abundance: many; d_gene: TRBD1; CDR3aa: CASSYTGGGNQPQHF; CDR3nt: TGTGCCAGCAGTTACACAGGGGGCGGCAATCAGCCCCAGCATTTT
j_gene: TRBJ1-4; len: 13; v_gene: TRBV19; abundance: many; d_gene: TRBD1; CDR3aa: CARHSGGIEKLFF; CDR3nt: TGTGCCAGGCATTCAGGGGGCATTGAAAAACTGTTTTTT
j_gene: TRBJ1-2; len: 12; v_gene: TRBV2; abundance: many; d_gene: -; CDR3aa: CASSRGPLGYTF; CDR3nt: TGTGCCAGCAGTCGGGGGCCCCTTGGCTACACCTTC
j_gene: TRBJ1-2; len: 14; v_gene: TRBV3-1; abundance: -; d_gene: -; CDR3aa: CASSPTKNSYGYTF; CDR3nt: TGTGCCAGCAGCCCGACGAAGAATAGCTATGGCTACACCTTC
j_gene: TRBJ1-2; len: 13; v_gene: TRBV7-9; abundance: once; d_gene: -; CDR3aa: CAISSPDNYGYTF; CDR3nt: TGTGCCATCTCGTCCCCTGATAACTATGGCTACACCTTC
j_gene: TRBJ1-2; len: 14; v_gene: TRBV10-3; abundance: many; d_gene: -; CDR3aa: CASLKRQGADGYTF; CDR3nt: TGTGCCTCTCTAAAAAGGCAGGGTGCTGATGGCTACACCTTC
j_gene: TRBJ2-7; len: 14; v_gene: TRBV4-3; abundance: many; d_gene: -; CDR3aa: CASSQEMGTYEQYF; CDR3nt: TGCGCCAGCAGCCAAGAGATGGGAACCTACGAGCAGTACTTC
j_gene: TRBJ1-5; len: 14; v_gene: TRBV2; abundance: -; d_gene: TRBD1; CDR3aa: CASSPWTGGQPQHF; CDR3nt: TGTGCCAGCTCACCATGGACAGGGGGCCAGCCCCAGCATTTT